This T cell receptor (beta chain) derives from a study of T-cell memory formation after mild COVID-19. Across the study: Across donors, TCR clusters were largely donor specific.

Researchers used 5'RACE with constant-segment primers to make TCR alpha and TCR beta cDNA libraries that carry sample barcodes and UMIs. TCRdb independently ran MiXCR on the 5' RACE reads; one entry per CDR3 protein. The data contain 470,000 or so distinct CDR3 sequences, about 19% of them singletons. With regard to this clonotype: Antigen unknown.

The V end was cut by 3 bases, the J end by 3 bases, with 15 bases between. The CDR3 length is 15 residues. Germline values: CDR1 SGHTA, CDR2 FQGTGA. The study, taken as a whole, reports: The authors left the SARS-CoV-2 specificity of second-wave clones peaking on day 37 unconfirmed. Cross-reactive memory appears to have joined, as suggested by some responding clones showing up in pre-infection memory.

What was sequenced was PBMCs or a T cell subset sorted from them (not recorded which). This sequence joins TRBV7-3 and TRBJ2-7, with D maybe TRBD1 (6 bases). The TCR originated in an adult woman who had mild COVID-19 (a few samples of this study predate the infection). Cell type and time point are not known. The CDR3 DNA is TGTGCCAGCAGCTTGGAAGGCGGACAGTACTACGAGCAGTACTTC. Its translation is CASSLEGGQYYEQYF.